The rows below give T cell receptor beta chains drawn from one sample of a study of control samples from healthy donors and cancer patients. The table came from immunoSEQ multiplex PCR; TCRdb's copy has only in-frame clones and leaves some out. The sample shows roughly 150,000 clones, about 90% of them seen only once. The specimen was blood. The receptors originated from a woman in her twenties or thirties in good health. Both conserved end residues are part of each CDR3. Fields, in order: V gene, D gene, J gene, clone size, CDR3 protein, CDR3 DNA. D genes are given only for firm matches. Part of the rows lack a size; the others show once, few, many or a class for expanded clones.

V: TRBV7-6; D: -; J: TRBJ1-1; size: -; CDR3: CASSSVGGGGNTEAFF; DNA: TGTGCCAGCAGCTCCGTCGGGGGAGGGGGAAACACTGAAGCTTTCTTT
V: TRBV12-3/TRBV12-4; D: TRBD1; J: TRBJ1-1; size: -; CDR3: CASRTGGGTEAFF; DNA: TGTGCCAGCAGGACAGGGGGTGGCACTGAAGCTTTCTTT
V: TRBV18; D: -; J: TRBJ2-5; size: -; CDR3: CASSRQDQETQYF; DNA: TGTGCCAGCTCACGACAGGATCAAGAGACCCAGTACTTC
V: TRBV6-1; D: -; J: TRBJ2-7; size: -; CDR3: CASSEVGAEQYF; DNA: TGTGCCAGCAGTGAAGTTGGGGCCGAGCAGTACTTC
V: TRBV7-9; D: TRBD2; J: TRBJ2-1; size: -; CDR3: CASSLSLAGGQEQFF; DNA: TGTGCCAGCAGCTTATCACTAGCGGGAGGCCAGGAGCAGTTCTTC
V: TRBV11-2; D: -; J: TRBJ1-6; size: -; CDR3: CASSLYLRQAVYNSPLHF; DNA: TGTGCCAGCAGCTTATACCTTAGACAGGCGGTCTATAATTCACCCCTCCACTTT
V: TRBV3-1/TRBV3-2; D: TRBD1; J: TRBJ2-1; size: -; CDR3: CASSPQTGGHRNEQFF; DNA: TGTGCCAGCAGCCCCCAGACAGGGGGCCATAGGAATGAGCAGTTCTTC
V: TRBV11-2; D: -; J: TRBJ1-1; size: -; CDR3: CASSLDQLGYTEAFF; DNA: TGTGCCAGCAGCTTAGATCAGCTCGGCTACACTGAAGCTTTCTTT
V: TRBV19; D: TRBD1; J: TRBJ2-1; size: -; CDR3: CASSIGQGAGNEQFF; DNA: TGTGCCAGTAGTATCGGACAGGGGGCAGGCAATGAGCAGTTCTTC
V: TRBV5-1; D: TRBD1; J: TRBJ1-2; size: -; CDR3: CASRSGTDYGYTF; DNA: TGCGCCAGCAGGTCCGGGACAGACTATGGCTACACCTTC
V: TRBV5-1; D: -; J: TRBJ2-7; size: -; CDR3: CASSLEGGISYEQYF; DNA: TGCGCCAGCAGCTTGGAGGGCGGAATATCCTACGAGCAGTACTTC
V: TRBV24-1; D: -; J: TRBJ2-6; size: -; CDR3: CATSDFSPAGANVLTF; DNA: TGTGCCACCAGTGATTTTAGTCCAGCTGGGGCCAACGTCCTGACTTTC
V: TRBV30; D: TRBD2; J: TRBJ2-7; size: -; CDR3: CAVLAGGSYEQYF; DNA: TGTGCCGTTCTAGCGGGAGGGTCCTACGAGCAGTACTTC
V: TRBV5-1; D: -; J: TRBJ1-4; size: -; CDR3: CASRPGRELLLEKLFF; DNA: TGCGCCAGCAGACCAGGCAGGGAACTACTATTAGAAAAACTGTTTTTT
V: TRBV2; D: -; J: TRBJ2-1; size: -; CDR3: CASSNRVPYNEQFF; DNA: TGTGCCAGCAGTAACAGGGTACCCTACAATGAGCAGTTCTTC
V: TRBV28; D: TRBD2; J: TRBJ2-7; size: -; CDR3: CASTFRGLAGVHEQYF; DNA: TGTGCCAGCACTTTTAGGGGACTAGCGGGAGTCCACGAGCAGTACTTC
V: TRBV10-3; D: -; J: TRBJ1-4; size: -; CDR3: CAISEGQGNEKLFF; DNA: TGTGCCATCAGTGAGGGCCAGGGAAATGAAAAACTGTTTTTT
V: TRBV4-1; D: -; J: TRBJ2-5; size: -; CDR3: CASSQSYPPGLLQETQYF; DNA: TGCGCCAGCAGCCAGAGCTACCCCCCGGGACTCCTCCAAGAGACCCAGTACTTC
V: TRBV10-3; D: -; J: TRBJ1-1; size: -; CDR3: CAISEREGTNTEAFF; DNA: TGTGCCATCAGTGAAAGGGAGGGGACCAACACTGAAGCTTTCTTT
V: TRBV12-3/TRBV12-4; D: TRBD1; J: TRBJ1-5; size: -; CDR3: CASRGQGNQPQHF; DNA: TGTGCCAGCAGGGGACAGGGGAATCAGCCCCAGCATTTT
V: TRBV29-1; D: -; J: TRBJ1-4; size: -; CDR3: CSVSGSTNEKLFF; DNA: TGCAGCGTTTCAGGGTCAACTAATGAAAAACTGTTTTTT
V: TRBV5-5; D: TRBD2; J: TRBJ2-7; size: -; CDR3: CASSYGLAGGAAGYEQYF; DNA: TGTGCCAGCAGCTACGGACTAGCGGGAGGGGCAGCTGGCTACGAGCAGTACTTC
V: TRBV28; D: -; J: TRBJ2-2; size: -; CDR3: CASSNKVTGELFF; DNA: TGTGCCAGCAGCAATAAGGTGACCGGGGAGCTGTTTTTT
V: TRBV30; D: -; J: TRBJ2-7; size: -; CDR3: CAWNRDRSYEQYF; DNA: TGTGCCTGGAACCGGGACCGATCGTACGAGCAGTACTTC
V: TRBV11-3; D: TRBD1; J: TRBJ2-2; size: -; CDR3: CASSSDREQTGELFF; DNA: TGTGCCAGCAGCTCGGACAGGGAACAAACCGGGGAGCTGTTTTTT
V: TRBV10-1; D: TRBD2; J: TRBJ2-2; size: -; CDR3: CASSATLASGRAGGELFF; DNA: TGCGCCAGCAGTGCAACCCTGGCTAGCGGGAGGGCCGGCGGGGAGCTGTTTTTT
V: TRBV9; D: TRBD1; J: TRBJ1-6; size: -; CDR3: CASSAPGQGAAPLHF; DNA: TGTGCCAGCAGCGCACCGGGACAGGGAGCCGCACCCCTCCACTTT
V: TRBV15; D: -; J: TRBJ1-1; size: once; CDR3: CATSRDRGGFTEAFF; DNA: TGTGCCACCAGCAGAGATCGGGGAGGGTTCACTGAAGCTTTCTTT
V: TRBV9; D: -; J: TRBJ2-2; size: once; CDR3: CASSVVGTQNTGELFF; DNA: TGTGCCAGCAGCGTAGTTGGCACCCAAAACACCGGGGAGCTGTTTTTT
V: TRBV7-8; D: TRBD2; J: TRBJ2-7; size: -; CDR3: CASSLEAGGPEQYF; DNA: TGTGCCAGCAGCTTAGAAGCGGGAGGGCCCGAGCAGTACTTC
V: TRBV25-1; D: -; J: TRBJ1-6; size: -; CDR3: CASRERYNSPLHF; DNA: TGTGCCAGCAGGGAGCGGTATAATTCACCCCTCCACTTT
V: TRBV7-8; D: -; J: TRBJ1-2; size: -; CDR3: CASSLASGNGYTF; DNA: TGTGCCAGCAGCTTAGCTTCAGGCAATGGCTACACCTTC
V: TRBV6-2/TRBV6-3; D: -; J: TRBJ2-5; size: -; CDR3: CASSYSKGETQYF; DNA: TGTGCCAGCAGTTATTCGAAAGGGGAGACCCAGTACTTC
V: TRBV6-5; D: TRBD1; J: TRBJ2-2; size: -; CDR3: CASSRGTGELFF; DNA: TGTGCCAGCAGCAGGGGGACCGGGGAGCTGTTTTTT
V: TRBV10-1; D: -; J: TRBJ2-5; size: -; CDR3: CASSEPETQYF; DNA: TGCGCCAGCAGTGAACCCGAGACCCAGTACTTC
V: TRBV5-6; D: TRBD1; J: TRBJ1-1; size: -; CDR3: CASSSLQGRYTEAFF; DNA: TGTGCCAGCAGCTCCCTACAGGGGAGATACACTGAAGCTTTCTTT
V: TRBV11-2; D: -; J: TRBJ1-3; size: -; CDR3: CASSLGGGSANTIYF; DNA: TGTGCCAGCAGCTTAGGTGGGGGGAGCGCGAACACCATATATTTT
V: TRBV5-5; D: -; J: TRBJ2-3; size: -; CDR3: CASSSHVRQANTDTQYF; DNA: TGTGCCAGCAGCTCTCATGTAAGACAGGCGAACACAGATACGCAGTATTTT
V: TRBV7-9; D: -; J: TRBJ2-7; size: -; CDR3: CASSPGRAGDEQYF; DNA: TGTGCCAGCAGCCCGGGACGGGCAGGGGACGAGCAGTACTTC
V: TRBV7-8; D: -; J: TRBJ2-4; size: -; CDR3: CASSLALSGTGENIQYF; DNA: TGTGCCAGCAGCTTAGCGTTATCCGGGACCGGGGAAAACATTCAGTACTTC
V: TRBV5-5; D: -; J: TRBJ1-1; size: -; CDR3: CASSLVWRVNGREDTEAFF; DNA: TGTGCCAGCAGCTTGGTATGGAGGGTGAATGGCAGGGAGGACACTGAAGCTTTCTTT
V: TRBV7-9; D: TRBD1; J: TRBJ2-2; size: -; CDR3: CASSDPRGQRNTGELFF; DNA: TGTGCCAGCAGCGACCCTCGGGGACAGCGAAACACCGGGGAGCTGTTTTTT
V: TRBV11-2; D: -; J: TRBJ2-7; size: -; CDR3: CASSLAPLREQYF; DNA: TGTGCCAGCAGCTTAGCACCTTTGAGGGAGCAGTACTTC
V: TRBV6-5; D: TRBD2; J: TRBJ2-5; size: -; CDR3: CASSSLAGLTETQYF; DNA: TGTGCCAGCAGTTCACTAGCGGGACTAACGGAGACCCAGTACTTC
V: TRBV2; D: -; J: TRBJ2-2; size: few; CDR3: CASSEWGGRVAGELFF; DNA: TGTGCCAGCAGTGAATGGGGGGGCAGGGTCGCCGGGGAGCTGTTTTTT
V: TRBV19; D: -; J: TRBJ1-1; size: -; CDR3: CASSRGDVMSRNTEAFF; DNA: TGTGCCAGTAGTAGGGGGGACGTAATGTCGAGGAACACTGAAGCTTTCTTT
V: TRBV4-2; D: TRBD1; J: TRBJ1-2; size: -; CDR3: CASSQDRQGLGYGYTF; DNA: TGTGCCAGCAGCCAAGACCGACAGGGACTAGGCTATGGCTACACCTTC
V: TRBV7-2; D: -; J: TRBJ1-2; size: -; CDR3: CASSLGSSYGYTF; DNA: TGTGCCAGCAGCTTAGGCAGCAGCTATGGCTACACCTTC
V: TRBV28; D: TRBD1; J: TRBJ2-7; size: -; CDR3: CASRMNRDRGDYEQYF; DNA: TGTGCCAGCAGAATGAACCGGGACAGGGGGGACTACGAGCAGTACTTC
V: TRBV5-4; D: -; J: TRBJ2-7; size: once; CDR3: CASSLHPSANSYEQYF; DNA: TGTGCCAGCAGCCTACATCCTAGCGCTAACTCCTACGAGCAGTACTTC
V: TRBV12-5; D: TRBD2; J: TRBJ2-1; size: -; CDR3: CASGPTSGNYNEQFF; DNA: TGTGCTAGTGGCCCTACTAGCGGAAACTACAATGAGCAGTTCTTC
V: TRBV27; D: TRBD1; J: TRBJ2-2; size: -; CDR3: CASSQGAGELFF; DNA: TGTGCCAGCAGCCAGGGGGCCGGGGAGCTGTTTTTT
V: TRBV7-3; D: TRBD2; J: TRBJ2-7; size: -; CDR3: CASSLESTSAPYEQYF; DNA: TGTGCCAGCAGCCTGGAATCGACTAGCGCACCCTACGAGCAGTACTTC
V: TRBV2; D: -; J: TRBJ2-7; size: once; CDR3: CASSVAYEQYF; DNA: TGTGCCAGCAGTGTCGCTTACGAGCAGTACTTC
V: TRBV7-9; D: -; J: TRBJ2-1; size: -; CDR3: CASVSEQFF; DNA: TGTGCCAGCGTGTCTGAGCAGTTCTTC
V: TRBV5-1; D: -; J: TRBJ1-4; size: -; CDR3: CASSLGTALNEKLFF; DNA: TGCGCCAGCAGCTTGGGAACCGCGCTTAATGAAAAACTGTTTTTT
V: TRBV6-5; D: -; J: TRBJ1-4; size: -; CDR3: CASSYRAAYEKLFF; DNA: TGTGCCAGCAGTTATAGAGCGGCATACGAAAAACTGTTTTTT
V: TRBV10-3; D: -; J: TRBJ1-1; size: -; CDR3: CAISESSLNTEAFF; DNA: TGTGCCATCAGTGAGTCGTCCCTGAACACTGAAGCTTTCTTT